Shown below are 25 T cell receptor beta chains from a single sample sequenced in a study of cytomegalovirus exposure and HLA in healthy donors. 13 Jbeta primers and 60 Vbeta primers were used for the PCR. The data were produced by immunoSEQ multiplex PCR, yet TCRdb's version contains in-frame clones alone and is incomplete. Among approximately 65,000 clones listed, roughly two thirds were seen once. The sample comprised PBMCs. The receptors derive from a man in his forties in good health and CMV-seropositive.

This clone came up a few times. The chain joins TRBV5-5 to TRBJ2-5, with 11 bases fitting TRBD1. The J call may be faulty, since TRBJ2-7 better matches the DNA end. CDR1 is SGHKS, CDR2 YYEKEE, per germline (reference sequence). The CDR3 is 15 residues long. The CDR3 nucleotides are TGTGCCAGCAGCTTGGTGGGACAGGGGGCCTACGAGCAGTACTTC. It specifies CASSLVGQGAYEQYF.

The chain is built from TRBV2 and TRBJ2-3, with a possible D match to TRBD1 (5 bases). This CDR3 contains 15 residues. Germline V gives CDR1 SNHLY, CDR2 FYNNEI. V was cut by 4 bases and J by 3 bases, with 14 bases left in between. As DNA, the CDR3 is TGTGCCAGCAGTGGACAGACGAAGGCGACAGATACGCAGTATTTT. It translates to CASSGQTKATDTQYF.

The V and J genes are TRBV27 and TRBJ2-1; tentative D call: TRBD1 (6 bases). CDR1 and CDR2 (germline): MNHEY, SMNVEV (reference sequence). This CDR3 has 15 residues. Between the trimmed V and J ends, which lost 3 bases and 0 bases, there was a span of 9 bases. CDR3 amino acids: CASSFRTASYNEQFF. DNA for the CDR3: TGTGCCAGCAGTTTCCGGACAGCCTCCTACAATGAGCAGTTCTTC.

This clone was counted once. The chain is built from TRBV6-1 and TRBJ2-6; D is unclear. Looked up from germline, CDR1 is MNHNS and CDR2 is SASEGT. The V end lost 0 bases, the J end lost 7 bases, and 13 bases lay between the germline ends. This CDR3 spans 16 amino acids. CDR3 bases: TGTGCCAGCAGTGAAGCGGGCCCTTTGAGTGCCAACGTCCTGACTTTC. The encoded protein is CASSEAGPLSANVLTF.

This chain links TRBV4-3 with TRBJ2-1; 11 nucleotides match TRBD2. The CDR3 is made up of 17 amino acids. V shed 3 bases and J 8 bases; nucleotides not matched to a gene: 12. CDR1 and CDR2 from the germline V gene are LGHNA and YSLEER. The CDR3 DNA sequence: TGCGCCAGCAGCCAGCCCGGGACTAGCGGAAAGAAGGATGAGCAGTTCTTC. Encoded protein: CASSQPGTSGKKDEQFF.

The V gene is TRBV4-3, the J gene TRBJ2-7, with a tentative D call TRBD1 (6 bases). Germline CDR1 is LGHNA and CDR2 is YSLEER. V lost 5 bases, J lost 3 bases, and 17 bases lay in between. The CDR3 totals 15 residues. CDR3 residues: CASSATGTRVYEQYF. The CDR3 DNA reads as TGCGCCAGCAGCGCTACCGGGACAAGGGTCTACGAGCAGTACTTC.

This chain joins TRBV27 and TRBJ2-1, with a possible D match to TRBD1 (6 bases). The CDR3 spans 14 residues. Trimming cost V 0 bases and J 16 bases, with 19 bases left between them. CDR1 MNHEY and CDR2 SMNVEV come from the germline V gene (reference sequence). The CDR3 region has the DNA TGTGCCAGCAGTTTATCACTCACAGGGTCGGGTATATTCTTC. Protein: CASSLSLTGSGIFF.

The CDR3 region is CASSGGSRVSNYGYTF. CDR3 DNA: TGTGCCAGCAGCGGAGGGTCGAGGGTGTCTAACTATGGCTACACCTTC. The V gene is TRBV9, the J gene TRBJ1-2; D ambiguous. CDR1 and CDR2 from the germline V gene are SGDLS and YYNGEE. CDR3 length: 16 residues. Between the trimmed V and J ends, which lost 3 bases and 0 bases, there was a span of 15 bases.

To note about this clone: Within the sample, other DNA sequences also encode this same CDR3. V gene TRBV27 combines with J gene TRBJ2-2, with TRBD2 matching 10 bases. CDR1 is MNHEY, CDR2 SMNVEV, per germline (reference sequence). J was trimmed by 7 bases and V by 6 bases; bases with no gene match: 2. The CDR3 is made up of 13 amino acids. The CDR3 coding sequence is TGTGCCAGCAGGCTAGCGGGAGTCGGGGAGCTGTTTTTT. This encodes CASRLAGVGELFF.

This chain connects TRBV5-1 to TRBJ2-3; 12 bases line up with TRBD2. CDR3 size: 17 residues. Germline trimming cut 4 bases from V and 4 bases from J; bases unmatched to any gene: 10. Germline lookup yields CDR1 SGHRS and CDR2 YFSETQ. The CDR3 reads CASSQRASGGASDTQYF. DNA of the CDR3: TGCGCCAGCAGCCAACGGGCTAGCGGGGGGGCCTCAGATACGCAGTATTTT. Filled out from reference TRBV5-1 and TRBJ2-3, the complete variable domain reads KAGVTQTPRYLIKTRGQQVTLSCSPISGHRSVSWYQQTPGQGLQFLFEYFSETQRNKGNFPGRFSGRQFSNSRSEMNVSTLELGDSALYLCASSQRASGGASDTQYFGPGTRLTVL.

V usage is TRBV5-1 and J usage is TRBJ1-6; no reliable D call. V lost 0 bases and J 8 bases, leaving 6 bases between the germline ends. The length of the CDR3 is 13 residues. Germline CDR1 and CDR2: SGHRS and YFSETQ. The DNA of the CDR3 is TGCGCCAGCAGCTTGGATCGTTATTCACCCCTCCACTTT. Its translation: CASSLDRYSPLHF.

V usage is TRBV19 and J usage is TRBJ1-5; no clear D. Trimming pared 4 bases from V and 4 bases from J, leaving 14 bases between. The germline V gene encodes CDR1 LNHDA and CDR2 SQIVND (reference sequence). The CDR3 covers 15 residues. CDR3: CASSTTHGINQPQHF. The CDR3 DNA reads as TGTGCCAGTAGTACCACGCACGGGATTAATCAGCCCCAGCATTTT.

This clone was detected only once. This chain uses TRBV19 with TRBJ2-1; the match to TRBD1 covers 7 bases. The CDR3 loop spans 17 amino acids. V trimming: 7 bases; J trimming: 4 bases; junction bases outside the gene matches: 16. Germline values: CDR1 LNHDA, CDR2 SQIVND (reference sequence). The CDR3 is CASTLWGESGGYNEQFF. The CDR3 coding sequence is TGTGCCAGTACTCTATGGGGAGAGTCAGGGGGTTACAATGAGCAGTTCTTC.

V and J are TRBV30 and TRBJ2-2; the match to TRBD2 covers 8 bases. CDR1 GTSNPN and CDR2 SVGIG come from the germline V gene (reference sequence). V trimming: 1 base; J trimming: 3 bases; junction bases outside the gene matches: 4. The CDR3 is 15 residues long. This CDR3 is CAWSDQRGYTGELFF. DNA for the CDR3: TGTGCCTGGAGTGATCAGCGGGGGTACACCGGGGAGCTGTTTTTT.

This clone showed up just a few times. The chain links TRBV6-1 to TRBJ1-1, with a weak D call TRBD1 (6 bases). This CDR3 has 14 amino acids. V lost 5 bases to trimming and J lost 2 bases, with 12 bases between them. Per the germline V gene, CDR1 is MNHNS and CDR2 is SASEGT. DNA for the CDR3: TGTGCCAGCAGTATAAGGGGGTTTAACACTGAAGCTTTCTTT. This sequence encodes CASSIRGFNTEAFF.

This clone has only one observation. The V call is TRBV4-3, the J call TRBJ2-5; 8 nucleotides align to TRBD2. The end of the DNA fits TRBJ2-7 better, so the J call may be wrong. From germline, CDR1 is LGHNA and CDR2 YSLEER. The CDR3 is 15 residues long. Here the CDR3 reads CASSQGQRGRNEQYF. The CDR3 DNA reads as TGCGCCAGCAGCCAAGGACAGCGGGGGAGGAACGAGCAGTACTTC.

Turning to this clone: Other nucleotide sequences from this sample produce the same CDR3. The chain carries TRBV5-3 and TRBJ2-3; 13 bases match TRBD2. TRBV5-3 falls under the ORF class, with uncertain function. V trimming: 0 bases; J trimming: 1 base; junction bases outside the gene matches: 11. The CDR3 runs 20 residues. CDR3: CARSLAGTSGIEEGTDTQYF. CDR3 in DNA: TGTGCCAGAAGCTTGGCGGGGACTAGCGGGATAGAGGAAGGCACAGATACGCAGTATTTT.

The chain couples TRBV7-6 to TRBJ2-1; D is possibly TRBD2 (5 bases). The CDR3 extends over 17 amino acids. Per the germline V gene, CDR1 is SGHVS and CDR2 is FNYEAQ. The V and J ends lost 3 bases and 0 bases respectively, with 15 bases between them. Written as DNA, the CDR3 is TGTGCCAGCAGCTTGGGCCGGGCGGGTAGCTCCTACAATGAGCAGTTCTTC. Residues: CASSLGRAGSSYNEQFF.

As to this clone: Lacking the conserved final phenylalanine or tryptophan, this CDR3 likely reflects a read error. The CDR3 nucleotides read TGTGCCAGCAGTGACTCGATCGGGTCGTTTGCTTTCTCT. Its protein product is CASSDSIGSFAFS. The genes are TRBV6-4 and TRBJ1-1; no firm D call. Germline V gene lookup returns CDR1 MRHNA and CDR2 SNTAGT. The CDR3 contains 13 residues. V lost 0 bases and J lost 11, with 13 bases in between.

This clone was seen a few times. The V call is TRBV5-1, the J call TRBJ1-1, with D possibly matching TRBD1 (6 bases). V gave up 2 bases and J gave up 0 bases, with 8 bases separating them. The CDR3 has 14 residues. Germline-derived CDR1 and CDR2 are SGHRS and YFSETQ. The CDR3 DNA is TGCGCCAGCAGCTTTACAGGGCTGAACACTGAAGCTTTCTTT. It is translated as CASSFTGLNTEAFF. Based on the CDR3 plus reference TRBV5-1 and TRBJ1-1, the full variable domain is KAGVTQTPRYLIKTRGQQVTLSCSPISGHRSVSWYQQTPGQGLQFLFEYFSETQRNKGNFPGRFSGRQFSNSRSEMNVSTLELGDSALYLCASSFTGLNTEAFFGQGTRLTVV.

The chain has TRBV28 and TRBJ1-3; D is possibly TRBD1 (5 bases). CDR1 is MDHEN and CDR2 is SYDVKM in the germline V gene. Trimming removed 5 bases from V and 2 bases from J, with 13 bases in between. The CDR3 covers 15 residues. CDR3 amino acids: CASSVTGDAGNTIYF. Written as DNA, the CDR3 is TGTGCCAGCAGTGTTACAGGAGACGCTGGAAACACCATATATTTT.

The rearrangement links TRBV14 to TRBJ1-2; 9 bases agree with TRBD1. After removal of 2 bases from V and 4 bases from J, the junction contained 2 bases not matched to a gene. CDR3 length: 14 residues. CDR1 is SGHDN and CDR2 is FVKESK in the germline V gene. The CDR3 nucleotides read TGTGCCAGCAGCCAAAGGACAGGGGCCTATGGCTACACCTTC. Protein product: CASSQRTGAYGYTF. Variable domain in full (rest from reference TRBV14 and TRBJ1-2): EAGVTQFPSHSVIEKGQTVTLRCDPISGHDNLYWYRRVMGKEIKFLLHFVKESKQDESGMPNNRFLAERTGGTYSTLKVQPAELEDSGVYFCASSQRTGAYGYTFGSGTRLTVV.

CDR3 nucleotide sequence: TGTGCCACCAGCACCGACGGACAGGGGGAGCAGTTCTTC. It encodes CATSTDGQGEQFF. The V call is TRBV15, the J call TRBJ2-1, with 9 bases lining up with TRBD1. Losses at the gene ends were 4 bases for V and 10 bases for J; bases not matched to a gene: 5. Germline V gene lookup returns CDR1 LNHNV and CDR2 YYDKDF (reference sequence). The CDR3 is 13 residues long.

The rearrangement joins TRBV23-1 to TRBJ2-5; the match to TRBD2 covers 10 bases. TRBV23-1 is noted as an ORF with a role that remains uncertain. This CDR3 comprises 14 residues. The V and J ends lost 5 bases and 5 bases, in that order; junction bases with no gene match: 5. The CDR3 protein is CASSSGRAWETQYF. As DNA, the CDR3 is TGCGCCAGCAGTAGCGGGAGGGCCTGGGAGACCCAGTACTTC.

V gene TRBV2 combines with J gene TRBJ2-1; 10 bases are shared with TRBD2. The CDR3 consists of 15 residues. V gave up 6 bases and J gave up 1 base; unmatched junction bases: 3. CDR1 and CDR2 (germline): SNHLY, FYNNEI. Here the CDR3 DNA reads TGTGCCAGCAGCCCTAGCGGGGGATCCTACAATGAGCAGTTCTTC. This encodes CASSPSGGSYNEQFF.